This is a list of T cell receptor beta chains from one sample in a study of blood T cell repertoires in COVID-19. TCRdb's table, derived via immunoSEQ multiplex PCR, lists solely in-frame clones and lacks some. In the table there are about 68,000 clones, roughly nine tenths of which are singletons. The specimen sequenced was peripheral blood. The source of these receptors is a man in his forties with COVID-19, enrolled during active disease. CDR3s include the opening cysteine and the closing phenylalanine or tryptophan. A D gene is named only where the DNA matches it firmly. Some rows have no size entry. The others give once, few or many, or a class for an expanded clone.

j_gene | abundance | v_gene | d_gene | CDR3aa | CDR3nt
TRBJ2-5 | NA | TRBV15 | NA | CATSRDWETQYF | TGTGCCACCAGCAGGGACTGGGAGACCCAGTACTTC
TRBJ1-5 | NA | TRBV28 | TRBD1 | CASSSRTGGLQPQHF | TGTGCCAGCAGTTCGCGGACAGGGGGCCTTCAGCCCCAGCATTTT
TRBJ2-5 | NA | TRBV19 | NA | CASSISGVQETQYF | TGTGCCAGTAGTATAAGCGGCGTACAAGAGACCCAGTACTTC
TRBJ2-5 | once | TRBV2 | TRBD1 | CASFRDRYQETQYF | TGTGCCAGCTTTCGGGACAGATACCAAGAGACCCAGTACTTC
TRBJ2-7 | few | TRBV19 | TRBD1 | CASSRTGASEQYF | TGTGCCAGTAGTCGCACAGGGGCCTCCGAGCAGTACTTC
TRBJ2-1 | NA | TRBV19 | TRBD1 | CASSRQGPYNEQFF | TGTGCCAGTAGTAGACAGGGGCCCTACAATGAGCAGTTCTTC
TRBJ2-7 | NA | TRBV19 | TRBD1 | CASSIGTGGNEQYF | TGTGCCAGTAGTATCGGAACAGGGGGCAACGAGCAGTACTTC
TRBJ2-1 | NA | TRBV5-1 | TRBD2 | CASAELAGGSNEQFF | TGCGCCAGCGCGGAACTAGCGGGGGGGTCCAATGAGCAGTTCTTC
TRBJ2-3 | once | TRBV10-3 | TRBD1 | CAIGQGADTDTQYF | TGTGCCATAGGACAGGGGGCCGACACAGATACGCAGTATTTT
TRBJ2-1 | NA | TRBV4-2 | NA | CASSQATGYNEQFF | TGTGCCAGCAGCCAAGCTACAGGGTACAATGAGCAGTTCTTC
TRBJ1-1 | NA | TRBV9 | NA | CASSVVDLRAEAFF | TGTGCCAGCAGCGTAGTAGATCTGAGGGCTGAAGCTTTCTTT
TRBJ2-1 | NA | TRBV27 | TRBD2 | CASSLAGGHNEQFF | TGTGCCAGCAGTCTAGCGGGGGGGCACAATGAGCAGTTCTTC
TRBJ1-2 | NA | TRBV5-8 | TRBD1 | CASSLPGQGHHYAF | TGTGCCAGCAGCTTACCGGGACAGGGACACCACTATGCCTTC
TRBJ2-2 | once | TRBV19 | TRBD1 | CASSRMDRGLTGELFF | TGTGCCAGTAGTAGAATGGACAGGGGGCTCACCGGGGAGCTGTTTTTT
TRBJ2-5 | NA | TRBV19 | TRBD1 | CASSIRDREETQYF | TGTGCCAGTAGTATTAGGGACAGGGAGGAGACCCAGTACTTC
TRBJ2-1 | NA | TRBV19 | TRBD1 | CASSGDRGRNEQFF | TGTGCCAGTAGTGGTGACAGGGGGAGAAATGAGCAGTTCTTC
TRBJ1-5 | NA | TRBV15 | TRBD1 | CATSRTLQGDQPQHF | TGTGCCACCAGCAGAACCCTTCAGGGGGATCAGCCCCAGCATTTT
TRBJ2-7 | NA | TRBV6-2/TRBV6-3 | NA | CASSSAVSYEQYF | TGTGCCAGCAGTTCGGCGGTGAGCTACGAGCAGTACTTC
TRBJ2-7 | NA | TRBV13 | NA | CASSSAGDNSYEQYF | TGTGCCAGCAGCTCGGCGGGGGACAACTCCTACGAGCAGTACTTC
TRBJ1-4 | NA | TRBV5-1 | NA | CASSLGAGAFSEKLFF | TGCGCCAGCAGCTTGGGCGCGGGGGCGTTTTCTGAAAAACTGTTTTTT
TRBJ2-3 | NA | TRBV28 | TRBD1 | CASRTGGMGADTQYF | TGTGCCAGCAGAACAGGGGGCATGGGAGCAGATACGCAGTATTTT
TRBJ1-3 | NA | TRBV7-9 | NA | CASSRGSERGNTIYF | TGTGCCAGCAGCCGAGGGAGCGAGAGAGGAAACACCATATATTTT
TRBJ2-1 | NA | TRBV5-1 | TRBD2 | CASSLVSGGYNEQFF | TGCGCCAGCAGCTTGGTTAGCGGGGGATACAATGAGCAGTTCTTC
TRBJ1-4 | NA | TRBV5-1 | NA | CASSQSTTNEKLFF | TGCGCCAGCAGCCAGTCAACAACTAATGAAAAACTGTTTTTT
TRBJ1-1 | NA | TRBV3-1/TRBV3-2 | NA | CASSQRRDTEAFF | TGTGCCAGCAGCCAACGGAGGGATACTGAAGCTTTCTTT
TRBJ2-1 | NA | TRBV6-5 | TRBD2 | CASLRDYNNNEQFF | TGTGCCAGCCTCCGGGACTACAATAACAATGAGCAGTTCTTC
TRBJ2-2 | NA | TRBV19 | NA | CASSIKQAGTGELFF | TGTGCCAGTAGTATAAAGCAAGCGGGCACCGGGGAGCTGTTTTTT
TRBJ2-6 | NA | TRBV12-3/TRBV12-4 | TRBD2 | CASGREANVLTF | TGTGCCAGCGGGAGGGAGGCCAACGTCCTGACTTTC
TRBJ2-5 | NA | TRBV19 | TRBD1 | CASSSQGEETQYF | TGTGCCAGTAGTTCACAGGGGGAAGAGACCCAGTACTTC
TRBJ2-7 | NA | TRBV3-1/TRBV3-2 | NA | CASSQEPGTYEQYF | TGTGCCAGCAGCCAAGAACCAGGTACCTACGAGCAGTACTTC
TRBJ1-6 | once | TRBV5-4 | TRBD1 | CASSQDRPNLSLHF | TGTGCCAGCAGTCAGGACAGGCCCAATTTATCCCTCCACTTT